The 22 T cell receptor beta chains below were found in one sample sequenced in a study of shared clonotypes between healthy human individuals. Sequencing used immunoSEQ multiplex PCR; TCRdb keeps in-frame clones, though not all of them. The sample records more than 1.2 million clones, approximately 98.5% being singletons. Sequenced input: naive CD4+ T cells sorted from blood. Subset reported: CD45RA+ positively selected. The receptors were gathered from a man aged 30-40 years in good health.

The CDR3 spells CASSQGPSSNAFF. DNA for the CDR3: TGCGCCAGCAGCCAAGGGCCAAGCTCGAACGCTTTCTTT. The chain employs TRBV4-1 and TRBJ1-1; D ambiguous. V dropped 1 base and J dropped 11 bases, with 14 bases sitting between them. The CDR3 runs to 13 residues. Germline-derived CDR1 and CDR2 are MGHRA and YSYEKL.

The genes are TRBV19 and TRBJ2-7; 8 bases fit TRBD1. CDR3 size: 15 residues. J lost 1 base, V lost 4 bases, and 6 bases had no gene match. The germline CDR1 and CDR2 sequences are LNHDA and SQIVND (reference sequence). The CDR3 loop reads CASSTRTGKSYEQYF. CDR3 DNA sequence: TGTGCCAGTAGTACAAGGACAGGGAAGTCCTACGAGCAGTACTTC. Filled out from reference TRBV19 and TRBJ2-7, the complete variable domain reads DGGITQSPKYLFRKEGQNVTLSCEQNLNHDAMYWYRQDPGQGLRLIYYSQIVNDFQKGDIAEGYSVSREKKESFPLTVTSAQKNPTAFYLCASSTRTGKSYEQYFGPGTRLTVT.

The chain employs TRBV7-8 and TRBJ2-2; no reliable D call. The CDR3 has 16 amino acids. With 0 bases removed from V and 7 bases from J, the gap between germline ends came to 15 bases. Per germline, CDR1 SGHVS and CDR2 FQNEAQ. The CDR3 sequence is CASSLALSRMGGELFF. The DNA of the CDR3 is TGTGCCAGCAGCTTAGCGCTCTCCCGAATGGGCGGGGAGCTGTTTTTT.

CDR3 in amino acids: CASSFLLAGTDTQYF. The CDR3 DNA reads as TGTGCCAGCAGTTTTTTACTAGCGGGAACAGATACGCAGTATTTT. The chain employs TRBV28 and TRBJ2-3; 10 positions agree with TRBD2. The J segment lost 3 bases and the V segment lost 3 bases, leaving 3 bases of the junction unmatched. Germline V gene lookup returns CDR1 MDHEN and CDR2 SYDVKM. CDR3 length: 15 amino acids.

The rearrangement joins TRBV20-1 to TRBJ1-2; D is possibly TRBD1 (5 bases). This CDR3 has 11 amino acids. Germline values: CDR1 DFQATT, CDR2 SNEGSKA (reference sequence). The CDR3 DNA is TGCAGGGGACCCGCTTCGTATGGCTACACCTTC. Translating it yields CRGPASYGYTF.

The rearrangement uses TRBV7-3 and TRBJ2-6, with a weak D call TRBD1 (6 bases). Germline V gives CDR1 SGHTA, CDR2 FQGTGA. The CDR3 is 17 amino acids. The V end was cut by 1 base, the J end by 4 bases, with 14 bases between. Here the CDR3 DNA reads TGTGCCAGCAGCTTAAACGCCAGGGGAGCGGGGGCCAACGTCCTGACTTTC. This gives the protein CASSLNARGAGANVLTF.

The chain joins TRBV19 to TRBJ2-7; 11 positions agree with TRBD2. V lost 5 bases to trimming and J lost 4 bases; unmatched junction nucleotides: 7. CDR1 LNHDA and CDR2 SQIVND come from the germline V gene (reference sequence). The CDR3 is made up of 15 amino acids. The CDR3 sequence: CASSPHGTSGYEQYF. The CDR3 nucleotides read TGTGCCAGTAGTCCTCATGGGACTAGCGGTTACGAGCAGTACTTC.

The CDR3 region is CASSWRQGRDRAYEQYF. The CDR3 DNA follows: TGTGCCAGCAGCTGGAGACAGGGACGGGACAGGGCCTACGAGCAGTACTTC. The chain joins TRBV5-8 to TRBJ2-7; TRBD1 agrees at 9 bases. CDR1 SGHTS and CDR2 YDEGEE come from the germline V gene. The CDR3 loop spans 17 amino acids. V gave up 3 bases and J gave up 2 bases; unmatched junction bases: 12.

The CDR3 sequence is CSAPWGNEQFF. For the CDR3, the DNA is TGCAGTGCTCCTTGGGGTAATGAGCAGTTCTTC. The chain recombines TRBV20-1 with TRBJ2-1, with unresolved D. There are 11 residues in the CDR3. Germline V lookup: CDR1 DFQATT, CDR2 SNEGSKA (reference sequence). V shed 5 bases and J shed 7 bases, with 9 bases lying between them.

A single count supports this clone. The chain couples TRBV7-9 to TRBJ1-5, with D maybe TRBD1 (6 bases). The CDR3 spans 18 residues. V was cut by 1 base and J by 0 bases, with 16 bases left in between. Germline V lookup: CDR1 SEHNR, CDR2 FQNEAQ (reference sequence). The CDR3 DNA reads TGTGCCAGCAGCTTAGATCAGGGGCTAGGGTATAGCAATCAGCCCCAGCATTTT. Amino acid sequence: CASSLDQGLGYSNQPQHF.

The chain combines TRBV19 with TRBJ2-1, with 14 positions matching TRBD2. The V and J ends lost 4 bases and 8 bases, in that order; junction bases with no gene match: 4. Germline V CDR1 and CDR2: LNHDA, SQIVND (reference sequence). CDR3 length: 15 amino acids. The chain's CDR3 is CASSRGLAGEDEQFF. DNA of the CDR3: TGTGCCAGTAGTAGGGGACTAGCGGGAGAGGATGAGCAGTTCTTC.

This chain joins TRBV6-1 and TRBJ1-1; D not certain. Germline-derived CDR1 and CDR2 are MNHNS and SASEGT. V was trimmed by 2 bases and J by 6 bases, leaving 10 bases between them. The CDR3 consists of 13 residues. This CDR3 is CASSELGSAEAFF. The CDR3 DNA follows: TGTGCCAGCAGTGAACTGGGGTCTGCTGAAGCTTTCTTT.

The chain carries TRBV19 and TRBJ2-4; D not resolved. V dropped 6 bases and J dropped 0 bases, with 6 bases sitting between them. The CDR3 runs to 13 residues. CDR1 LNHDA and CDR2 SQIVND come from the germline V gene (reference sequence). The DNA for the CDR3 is TGTGCCAGTAGCCTACTAGCCAAAAACATTCAGTACTTC. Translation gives CASSLLAKNIQYF.

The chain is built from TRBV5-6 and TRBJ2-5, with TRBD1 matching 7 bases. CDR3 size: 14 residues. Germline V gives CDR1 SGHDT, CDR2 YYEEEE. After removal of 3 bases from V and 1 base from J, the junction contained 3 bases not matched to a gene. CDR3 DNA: TGTGCCAGCAGCTCTTACAGGGGCCAAGAGACCCAGTACTTC. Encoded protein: CASSSYRGQETQYF.

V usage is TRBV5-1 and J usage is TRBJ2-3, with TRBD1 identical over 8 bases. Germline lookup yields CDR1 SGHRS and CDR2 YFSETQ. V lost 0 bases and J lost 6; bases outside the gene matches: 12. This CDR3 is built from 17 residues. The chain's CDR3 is CASSLAVLTGVGDTQYF. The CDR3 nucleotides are TGCGCCAGCAGCTTGGCCGTTCTGACAGGGGTTGGTGATACGCAGTATTTT.

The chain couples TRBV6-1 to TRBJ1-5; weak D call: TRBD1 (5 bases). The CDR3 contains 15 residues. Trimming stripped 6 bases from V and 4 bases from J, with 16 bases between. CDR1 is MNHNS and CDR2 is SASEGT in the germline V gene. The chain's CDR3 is CASRARDGPNQPQHF. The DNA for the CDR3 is TGTGCCAGCAGGGCGCGGGACGGCCCAAATCAGCCCCAGCATTTT.

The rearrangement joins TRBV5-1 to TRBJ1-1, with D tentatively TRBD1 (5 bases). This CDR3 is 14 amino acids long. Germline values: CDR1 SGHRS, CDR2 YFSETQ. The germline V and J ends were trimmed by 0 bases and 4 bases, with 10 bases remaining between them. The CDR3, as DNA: TGCGCCAGCAGCTTGGATGAGGGGCGCACTGAAGCTTTCTTT. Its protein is CASSLDEGRTEAFF.

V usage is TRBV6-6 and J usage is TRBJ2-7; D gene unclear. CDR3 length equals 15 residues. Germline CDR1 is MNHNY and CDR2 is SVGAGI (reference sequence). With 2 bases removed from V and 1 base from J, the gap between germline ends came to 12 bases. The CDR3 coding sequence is TGTGCCAGCAGTTACCCGACATATCCTTCCTACGAGCAGTACTTC. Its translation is CASSYPTYPSYEQYF.

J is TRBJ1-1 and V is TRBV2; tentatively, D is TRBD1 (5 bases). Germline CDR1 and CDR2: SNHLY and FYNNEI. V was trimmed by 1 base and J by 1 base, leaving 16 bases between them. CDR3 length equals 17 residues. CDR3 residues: CASSEGGTGKKNTEAFF. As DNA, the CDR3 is TGTGCCAGCAGTGAAGGGGGTACAGGAAAGAAGAACACTGAAGCTTTCTTT.

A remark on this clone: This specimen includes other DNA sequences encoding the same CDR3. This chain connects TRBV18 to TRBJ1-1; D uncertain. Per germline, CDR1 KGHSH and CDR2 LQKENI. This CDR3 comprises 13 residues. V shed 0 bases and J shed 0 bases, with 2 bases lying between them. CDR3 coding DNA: TGTGCCAGCTCACCACCTATGAACACTGAAGCTTTCTTT. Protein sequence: CASSPPMNTEAFF.

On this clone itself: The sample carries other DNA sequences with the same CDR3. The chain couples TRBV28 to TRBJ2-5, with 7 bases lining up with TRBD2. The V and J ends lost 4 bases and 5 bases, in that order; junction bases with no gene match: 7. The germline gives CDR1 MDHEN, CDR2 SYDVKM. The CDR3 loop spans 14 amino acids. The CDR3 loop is CASSSPGEGETQYF. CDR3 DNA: TGTGCCAGCAGTTCCCCGGGGGAGGGGGAGACCCAGTACTTC.

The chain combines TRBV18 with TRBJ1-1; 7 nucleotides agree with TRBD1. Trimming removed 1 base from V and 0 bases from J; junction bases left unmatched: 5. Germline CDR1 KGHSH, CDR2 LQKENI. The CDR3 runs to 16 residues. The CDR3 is CASSPLGGQLNTEAFF. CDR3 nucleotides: TGTGCCAGCTCACCACTCGGGGGACAGCTGAACACTGAAGCTTTCTTT. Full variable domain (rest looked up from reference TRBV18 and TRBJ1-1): NAGVMQNPRHLVRRRGQEARLRCSPMKGHSHVYWYRQLPEEGLKFMVYLQKENIIDESGMPKERFSAEFPKEGPSILRIQQVVRGDSAAYFCASSPLGGQLNTEAFFGQGTRLTVV.